The 6 T cell receptor beta chains presented below share a single source sample, sequenced in a study of blood T cell repertoires in COVID-19. Repertoires were generated with immunoSEQ multiplex PCR, while TCRdb's copy carries only in-frame clones and drops some. Of 100,000 or so clones in the sample, more than 90% were seen once. What was sequenced was peripheral blood. These receptors were taken from a human donor with active COVID-19. The donor label of this sample is uncertain.

In DNA form, the CDR3 reads TGCGCCAGCAGCTTGGAGCCCGCCTCCTACGAGCAGTACTTC. Translated, it gives CASSLEPASYEQYF. V usage is TRBV5-1 and J usage is TRBJ2-7; D gene uncertain. The CDR3 runs 14 residues. The germline V and J ends were trimmed by 0 bases and 0 bases, with 7 bases remaining between them. Per germline, CDR1 SGHRS and CDR2 YFSETQ.

There are a few counts of this clone. The chain has TRBV4-3 and TRBJ2-7; 10 nucleotides match TRBD2. V lost 1 base to trimming and J lost 2 bases; unmatched junction nucleotides: 2. From germline, CDR1 is LGHNA and CDR2 YSLEER. CDR3 length equals 15 residues. The CDR3 reads CASSQGTSGTYEQYF. CDR3 bases: TGCGCCAGCAGCCAAGGGACTAGCGGCACCTACGAGCAGTACTTC.

V and J are TRBV9 and TRBJ1-2; D is undetermined. CDR1 is SGDLS and CDR2 is YYNGEE in the germline V gene. The CDR3 consists of 16 residues. The V end was cut by 0 bases, the J end by 1 base, with 13 bases between. CDR3 sequence reads: CASSVGQTPNNYGYTF. CDR3 DNA: TGTGCCAGCAGCGTAGGGCAGACTCCAAATAACTATGGCTACACCTTC.

This rearrangement joins TRBV7-2 to TRBJ2-2; perhaps TRBD1 as D (6 bases). CDR1 and CDR2 from the germline V gene are SGHTA and FQGNSA. Trimming left V 5 bases short and J 5 bases short, with 18 bases between. This CDR3 is built from 16 residues. The CDR3: CASSRTGGRVTGELFF. As DNA, the CDR3 is TGTGCCAGCAGCCGGACTGGGGGCCGGGTAACCGGGGAGCTGTTTTTT. Filled out from reference TRBV7-2 and TRBJ2-2, the complete variable domain reads GAGVSQSPSNKVTEKGKDVELRCDPISGHTALYWYRQSLGQGLEFLIYFQGNSAPDKSGLPSDRFSAERTGGSVSTLTIQRTQQEDSAVYLCASSRTGGRVTGELFFGEGSRLTVL.

V usage is TRBV6-5 and J usage is TRBJ1-6; D gene uncertain. The CDR3 extends over 16 amino acids. The V gene's germline CDR1 is MNHEY and CDR2 SVGAGI. Trimming stripped 4 bases from V and 5 bases from J, with 15 bases between. The CDR3 DNA follows: TGTGCCAGCAGTTCCGGGTCCCTGGGAGATAATTCACCCCTCCACTTT. Amino acid sequence: CASSSGSLGDNSPLHF.

This clone was counted once. This sequence joins TRBV4-3 and TRBJ2-2, with TRBD2 matching over 7 bases. The germline V gene has CDR1 LGHNA and CDR2 YSLEER. The CDR3 contains 16 residues. V shed 3 bases and J 4 bases; nucleotides not matched to a gene: 8. CDR3 DNA: TGCGCCAGCAGCCAGATGGGGGGGTCGGGCACCGGGGAGCTGTTTTTT. It translates to CASSQMGGSGTGELFF.